One T cell receptor beta chain is described in this entry. The sample originates from a study of cytomegalovirus exposure and HLA in healthy donors. The germline gives CDR1 SGHDT, CDR2 YYEEEE. V was pared by 0 bases and J by 1 base, with 9 bases between. The CDR3 loop spans 15 amino acids. Both 60 Vbeta primers and 13 Jbeta primers went into the PCR. Libraries were prepared by immunoSEQ multiplex PCR; TCRdb keeps only in-frame clonotypes and omits some of them. Counted here are about 150,000 clones, roughly 79% occurring once; the ten biggest clones make up 1.5% to 1.7%. Sequences were obtained from PBMCs. The sequence was obtained from a man in his forties in good health and CMV-seronegative. The chain recombines TRBV5-6 with TRBJ2-3; D is possibly TRBD2 (5 bases). The CDR3 sequence: CASSLGLARTDTQYF. The CDR3 DNA is TGTGCCAGCAGCTTGGGCCTAGCCCGCACAGATACGCAGTATTTT.